The 3 T cell receptor beta chains given below trace back to one sample, sequenced in a study of CD8+ T cells in alopecia areata. cDNA reverse transcribed from extracted RNA served as the sequencing template. Profiled with immunoSEQ multiplex PCR; TCRdb holds only in-frame clones, not every one. The sample contains 160,000 or so clones, about 71% of which appear only once. Treatment described: oral pan-JAK inhibitor, 5-10 mg twice daily. The material was CD4+ T cells sorted from blood, obtained at week 4, from a patient treated with tofacitinib. These receptors originate from a human donor with alopecia areata.

The rearrangement joins TRBV15 to TRBJ2-7; no clear D. There are 11 residues in the CDR3. With 3 bases removed from V and 4 bases from J, the gap between germline ends came to 4 bases. Germline CDR1 reads LNHNV; CDR2 reads YYDKDF (reference sequence). For the CDR3, the DNA is TGTGCCACCAGCAGCTTATACGAGCAGTACTTC. It is translated as CATSSLYEQYF.

The chain combines TRBV27 with TRBJ2-7; the D is unclear. The CDR3 runs to 15 residues. Trimming shortened V by 5 bases and J by 5 bases, and 19 bases separated the two germline ends. Germline CDR1 and CDR2: MNHEY and SMNVEV (reference sequence). The CDR3 reads CASSKTVILRNEQYF. The CDR3 DNA reads as TGTGCCAGCAGTAAAACAGTTATCTTGAGGAACGAGCAGTACTTC.

This clone was counted once. The chain is built from TRBV30 and TRBJ1-3; the D is unclear. Germline V CDR1 and CDR2: GTSNPN, SVGIG (reference sequence). The CDR3 spans 14 residues. Between the trimmed V and J ends, which lost 4 bases and 3 bases, there was a span of 13 bases. This CDR3 is CAWIPRRIGNTIYF. The CDR3 region has the DNA TGTGCCTGGATACCGAGGAGAATTGGAAACACCATATATTTT.